The clone carrying this T cell receptor (beta chain) was picked up a small number of times. What it binds is not known. This entry comes from a study of human T cells and chemical hapten exposure. At the level of the study: While the approximately 24-week study was under way, patients received diphenylcyclopropenone on the scalp every week. Yields of TCR per sample differed, chiefly owing to small differences in pooled library volume.

The time point was: pre-sensitization, week 0. Treatment reported: therapeutic diphenylcyclopropenone sensitization with weekly scalp DPC. For the library, individual cDNA molecules each received unique molecular identifiers. TCRdb itself ran the RACE reads through MiXCR, one entry per CDR3 protein. The sample yields about 270,000 distinct CDR3 sequences, roughly 7.4% seen once. General study results and limits: The donor cohort had alopecia, so its immune response may not match that of healthy people.

The CDR3 runs to 12 residues. The germline CDR1 and CDR2 sequences are LGHNT and FRNRAP. This TCR was recovered from a man between 18 and 29 years old with alopecia areata. Some clones in this sample may be carry-over from other donors' samples. The sequenced sample was whole blood, obtained in connection with sensitization to the hapten diphenylcyclopropenone (DPC). The J gene is TRBJ1-6, the V gene TRBV12-5; D is unclear. CDR3 in amino acids: CDRSSYNSPLHF. CDR3 nucleotide sequence: TGTGATCGCAGCTCCTATAATTCACCCCTCCACTTT.